Listed below are T cell receptor beta chains from one sample, sequenced in a study of T-cell reconstitution after alpha-beta-depleted transplantation in children. TCRdb processed the PCR reads anew with MiXCR; each CDR3 protein has one entry. The sample lists 280,000 or so distinct CDR3 sequences; around 10% were seen once. The sequences come from peripheral blood, collected 180 days after TCRalphabeta/CD19-depleted stem cell transplant. The receptor set was obtained from a male patient aged 2 to 10 who had a stem cell transplant for chronic granulomatous disease, so the T cells may come from the graft donor. Both conserved end residues are part of each CDR3. The order of the fields is clone size, V gene, J gene, CDR3 protein. Only some rows state a clone size, as once, few, many or a class for expanded clones.

clone_size: many; v_call: TRBV12-5; j_call: TRBJ1-1; cdr3_aa: CASGLDTGGEAFF
clone_size: many; v_call: TRBV6-5; j_call: TRBJ2-7; cdr3_aa: CASSSTGTDDEQYF
clone_size: many; v_call: TRBV12-3/TRBV12-4; j_call: TRBJ2-5; cdr3_aa: CASSLDKDQETQYF
clone_size: NA; v_call: TRBV20-1; j_call: TRBJ2-5; cdr3_aa: CCAASGLRAGGGPAQHF
clone_size: many; v_call: TRBV25-1; j_call: TRBJ2-2; cdr3_aa: CASSEYRDTGELFF
clone_size: many; v_call: TRBV12-3/TRBV12-4; j_call: TRBJ1-4; cdr3_aa: CASRQMGSNEKLFF
clone_size: many; v_call: TRBV7-9; j_call: TRBJ1-2; cdr3_aa: CASSPRSGTGYGYTF
clone_size: NA; v_call: TRBV27; j_call: TRBJ2-2; cdr3_aa: CAARRAGASNIGELFF
clone_size: many; v_call: TRBV5-1; j_call: TRBJ2-7; cdr3_aa: CASSLEVGGPYEQYF
clone_size: NA; v_call: TRBV20-1; j_call: TRBJ1-4; cdr3_aa: CSASPHGALFF
clone_size: many; v_call: TRBV30; j_call: TRBJ2-7; cdr3_aa: CAWRTGTMAYEQYF
clone_size: many; v_call: TRBV20-1; j_call: TRBJ2-1; cdr3_aa: CSARRRLGGGYNEQFF
clone_size: many; v_call: TRBV12-3/TRBV12-4; j_call: TRBJ2-1; cdr3_aa: CASLPKSGKSANEQFF
clone_size: many; v_call: TRBV6-5; j_call: TRBJ2-7; cdr3_aa: CASSYGRRDQGYEQYF
clone_size: many; v_call: TRBV9; j_call: TRBJ2-7; cdr3_aa: CASSGGVDSVPYEQYF